The 14 T cell receptor beta chains reported below all come from one sample, sequenced in a study of blood T cell repertoires in COVID-19. Produced via immunoSEQ multiplex PCR; TCRdb's table is partial and in-frame only. Of tens of thousands of clones in the sample, about nine tenths are singletons; the top ten hold approximately 6.7%. Sequenced: peripheral blood. All receptors derive from a woman older than 75 with active COVID-19.

The V gene is TRBV18, the J gene TRBJ2-3; 12 bases fit TRBD2. The germline V gene has CDR1 KGHSH and CDR2 LQKENI. The CDR3 length is 17 residues. V lost 3 bases to trimming and J lost 4 bases; unmatched junction nucleotides: 8. In nucleotides, the CDR3 is TGTGCCAGCTCACCCAAGACTAGCGGGAGTAGTGCAGATACGCAGTATTTT. Protein: CASSPKTSGSSADTQYF.

Regarding this clone: The junction departs from the called germline gene at one end, perhaps through a read error. The chain links TRBV20-1 to TRBJ2-3; 9 bases line up with TRBD2. Germline V gene lookup returns CDR1 DFQATT and CDR2 SNEGSKA (reference sequence). The CDR3 has 11 amino acids. The CDR3 reads CAGGRSGTQYF. The CDR3 DNA sequence: TGTGCGGGAGGGCGATCGGGTACGCAGTATTTT.

This chain's CDR3 is CASSHGTSGQETQYF. CDR3 sequence (DNA): TGTGCCAGCAGCCACGGGACTAGCGGGCAAGAGACCCAGTACTTC. The chain employs TRBV4-2 and TRBJ2-5; 12 bases map to TRBD2. The CDR3 covers 15 residues. Trimming removed 3 bases from V and 2 bases from J; junction bases left unmatched: 1. In germline, CDR1 is LGHNA, CDR2 YNFKEQ.

This rearrangement joins TRBV2 to TRBJ1-4; no clear D. This CDR3 has 16 residues. Germline V CDR1 and CDR2: SNHLY, FYNNEI. Trimming shortened V by 7 bases and J by 0 bases, and 15 bases separated the two germline ends. The DNA of the CDR3 is TGTGCCAGCAACTACCCTCCCGTTGCAACTAATGAAAAACTGTTTTTT. This translates into CASNYPPVATNEKLFF.

V gene TRBV7-6 combines with J gene TRBJ2-5, with 12 bases that match TRBD2. Germline loops: CDR1 SGHVS, CDR2 FNYEAQ. This CDR3 contains 16 residues. V dropped 1 base and J dropped 4; count of bases not matched to a gene: 4. The CDR3 DNA is TGTGCCAGCAGCTTAGTAGCGACTAGCGGGAGAGAGACCCAGTACTTC. This encodes CASSLVATSGRETQYF. The variable domain in full, with the rest retrieved from reference TRBV7-6 and TRBJ2-5, is GAGVSQSPRYKVTKRGQDVALRCDPISGHVSLYWYRQALGQGPEFLTYFNYEAQQDKSGLPNDRFSAERPEGSISTLTIQRTEQRDSAMYRCASSLVATSGRETQYFGPGTRLLVL.

V gene TRBV27 combines with J gene TRBJ2-3, with D hard to call. V was cut by 0 bases and J by 2 bases, with 6 bases left in between. The CDR3 is 14 amino acids. Germline CDR1 and CDR2: MNHEY and SMNVEV (reference sequence). In DNA, the CDR3 is TGTGCCAGCAGTTTATCGCCTAACACAGATACGCAGTATTTT. Encoded protein: CASSLSPNTDTQYF.

The chain carries TRBV20-1 and TRBJ1-1; possibly TRBD1 for D (6 bases). V shed 7 bases and J shed 10 bases, with 13 bases lying between them. This CDR3 spans 10 amino acids. Germline assignment: CDR1 DFQATT and CDR2 SNEGSKA (reference sequence). The DNA for the CDR3 is TGCAGTGGGGGGCAGGTGTCAGCTTTCTTT. It translates to CSGGQVSAFF.

The chain links TRBV24-1 to TRBJ2-2; possibly TRBD1 for D (5 bases). Trimming took 4 bases from V and 6 from J, leaving 11 bases between them. CDR1 is KGHDR and CDR2 is SFDVKD in the germline V gene. This CDR3 is 14 amino acids long. The CDR3, as DNA: TGTGCCACCAGTGACCCTAAGGGGCCCGGGGAGCTGTTTTTT. Residues: CATSDPKGPGELFF.

The chain employs TRBV9 and TRBJ2-1; TRBD2 aligns across 12 bases. The germline gives CDR1 SGDLS, CDR2 YYNGEE. This CDR3 has 16 amino acids. V dropped 0 bases and J dropped 10; count of bases not matched to a gene: 8. CDR3 region: CASSVVASGRAGEQFF. CDR3 DNA: TGTGCCAGCAGCGTAGTAGCTAGCGGGAGGGCCGGGGAGCAGTTCTTC.

The V call is TRBV19, the J call TRBJ2-3; tentatively, D is TRBD2 (5 bases). Germline CDR1 reads LNHDA; CDR2 reads SQIVND (reference sequence). There are 17 residues in the CDR3. Between the trimmed V and J ends, which lost 3 bases and 6 bases, there was a span of 22 bases. CDR3 DNA sequence: TGTGCCAGTAGTATCGACGGGATTACGGGCCCTCGGGATACGCAGTATTTT. Translating gives CASSIDGITGPRDTQYF.

J is TRBJ2-7 and V is TRBV2; 9 bases are a match to TRBD1. Trimming cost V 4 bases and J 9 bases; bases outside gene matches: 13. Germline CDR1 reads SNHLY; CDR2 reads FYNNEI. This CDR3 has 15 amino acids. Here the CDR3 reads CASSVDRDRVFVQYF. The CDR3 DNA reads as TGTGCCAGCAGTGTAGACCGGGACAGGGTCTTTGTGCAGTACTTC.

The chain is built from TRBV7-2 and TRBJ2-2; possibly TRBD1 for D (7 bases). Germline V CDR1 and CDR2: SGHTA, FQGNSA. The ends were cut back, 10 bases at V and 4 bases at J, with 22 bases in the middle. The CDR3 loop spans 16 amino acids. CDR3 region: CATPKSGGRATGELFF. For the CDR3, the DNA is TGTGCCACCCCTAAGTCAGGGGGGCGCGCCACCGGGGAGCTGTTTTTT.

The chain is built from TRBV5-5 and TRBJ2-2, with 12 nucleotides matching TRBD2. Germline V gives CDR1 SGHKS, CDR2 YYEKEE (reference sequence). J gave up 4 bases and V 5 bases, and 6 bases lay outside the gene matches. The CDR3 has 16 residues. Here the CDR3 reads CASSPQLAGGTGELFF. The CDR3 DNA reads as TGTGCCAGCAGTCCTCAACTAGCGGGGGGCACCGGGGAGCTGTTTTTT.

This clone occurred a few times. V gene TRBV9 combines with J gene TRBJ2-7, with D possibly TRBD1 on 5 matching bases. Germline CDR1 is SGDLS and CDR2 is YYNGEE. V was shortened by 0 bases and J by 4 bases, with 11 bases between the two germline ends. The CDR3 spans 14 residues. CDR3 amino acids: CASSVAGFGYEQYF. The CDR3 DNA is TGTGCCAGCAGCGTAGCAGGGTTCGGTTACGAGCAGTACTTC.